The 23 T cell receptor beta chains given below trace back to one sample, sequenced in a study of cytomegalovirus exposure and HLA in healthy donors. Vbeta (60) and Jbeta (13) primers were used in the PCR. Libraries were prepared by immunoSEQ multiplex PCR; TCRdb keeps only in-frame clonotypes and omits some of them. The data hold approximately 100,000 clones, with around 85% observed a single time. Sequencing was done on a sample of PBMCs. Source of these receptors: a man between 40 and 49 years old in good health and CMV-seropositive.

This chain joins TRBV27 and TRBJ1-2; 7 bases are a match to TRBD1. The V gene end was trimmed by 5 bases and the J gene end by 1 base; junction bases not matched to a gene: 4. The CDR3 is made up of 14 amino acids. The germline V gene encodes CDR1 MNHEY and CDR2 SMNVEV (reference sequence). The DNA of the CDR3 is TGTGCCAGCAGTCGGTCAGGGGGTAACTATGGCTACACCTTC. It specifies CASSRSGGNYGYTF.

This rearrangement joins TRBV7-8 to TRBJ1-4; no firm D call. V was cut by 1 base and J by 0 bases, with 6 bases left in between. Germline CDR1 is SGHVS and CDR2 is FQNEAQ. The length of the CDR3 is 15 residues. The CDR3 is CASSLVIATNEKLFF. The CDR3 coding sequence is TGTGCCAGCAGCTTAGTGATAGCAACTAATGAAAAACTGTTTTTT.

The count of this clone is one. CDR3 residues: CASSLARRPKLSGNTIYF. The DNA of the CDR3 is TGTGCCAGCAGCCTAGCTCGGCGGCCCAAACTCTCTGGAAACACCATATATTTT. The gene calls are TRBV11-2 and TRBJ1-3; D gene uncertain. V was clipped by 5 bases and J by 0 bases, with 20 bases between them. The CDR3 loop spans 18 amino acids. Per the germline V gene, CDR1 is SGHAT and CDR2 is FQNNGV.

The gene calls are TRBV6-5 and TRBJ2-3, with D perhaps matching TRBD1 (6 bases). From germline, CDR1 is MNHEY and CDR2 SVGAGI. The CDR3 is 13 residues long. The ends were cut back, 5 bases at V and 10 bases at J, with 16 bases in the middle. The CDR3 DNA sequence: TGTGCCAGCAGTAACCTGGGGGCAGGGGCGCAGTATTTT. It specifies CASSNLGAGAQYF.

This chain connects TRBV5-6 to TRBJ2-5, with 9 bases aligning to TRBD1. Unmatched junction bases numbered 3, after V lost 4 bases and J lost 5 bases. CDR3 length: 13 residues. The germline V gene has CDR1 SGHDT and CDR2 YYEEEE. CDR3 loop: CASSVGTGETQYF. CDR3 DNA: TGTGCCAGCAGCGTCGGGACAGGGGAGACCCAGTACTTC.

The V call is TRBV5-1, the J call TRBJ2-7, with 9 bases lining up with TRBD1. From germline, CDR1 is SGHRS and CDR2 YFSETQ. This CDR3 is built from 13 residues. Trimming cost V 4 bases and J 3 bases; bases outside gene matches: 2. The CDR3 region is CASSKDRGYEQYF. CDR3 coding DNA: TGCGCCAGCAGCAAGGACAGGGGCTACGAGCAGTACTTC. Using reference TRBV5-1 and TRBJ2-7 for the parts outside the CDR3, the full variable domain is KAGVTQTPRYLIKTRGQQVTLSCSPISGHRSVSWYQQTPGQGLQFLFEYFSETQRNKGNFPGRFSGRQFSNSRSEMNVSTLELGDSALYLCASSKDRGYEQYFGPGTRLTVT.

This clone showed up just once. The CDR3 DNA reads as TGTGCCAGCAGCGGACAGGCCTCCTACGAGCAGTACTTC. This gives the protein CASSGQASYEQYF. The rearrangement uses TRBV14 and TRBJ2-7, with 7 positions matching TRBD1. Germline V CDR1 and CDR2: SGHDN, FVKESK. The CDR3 consists of 13 residues. V lost 5 bases and J lost 0; bases outside the gene matches: 1.

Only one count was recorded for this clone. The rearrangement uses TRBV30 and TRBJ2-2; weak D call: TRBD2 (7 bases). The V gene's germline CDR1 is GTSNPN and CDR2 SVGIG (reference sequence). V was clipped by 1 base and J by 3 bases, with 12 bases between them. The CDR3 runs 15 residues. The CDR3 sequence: CAWSAGGWDTGELFF. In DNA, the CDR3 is TGTGCCTGGAGTGCGGGGGGCTGGGACACCGGGGAGCTGTTTTTT.

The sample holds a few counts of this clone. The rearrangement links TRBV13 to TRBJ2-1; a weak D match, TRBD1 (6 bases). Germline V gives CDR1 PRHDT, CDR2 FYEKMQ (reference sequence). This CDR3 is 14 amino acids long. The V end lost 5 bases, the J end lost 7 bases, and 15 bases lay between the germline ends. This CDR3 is CASSPVGRGNEQFF. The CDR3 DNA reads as TGTGCCAGCAGCCCTGTCGGTAGGGGGAATGAGCAGTTCTTC.

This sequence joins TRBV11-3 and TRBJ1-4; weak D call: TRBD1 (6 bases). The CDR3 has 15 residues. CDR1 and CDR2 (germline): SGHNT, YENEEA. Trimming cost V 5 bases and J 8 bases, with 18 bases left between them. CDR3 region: CASSQTTGLGEKLFF. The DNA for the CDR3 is TGTGCCAGCAGCCAGACGACAGGCCTAGGAGAAAAACTGTTTTTT.

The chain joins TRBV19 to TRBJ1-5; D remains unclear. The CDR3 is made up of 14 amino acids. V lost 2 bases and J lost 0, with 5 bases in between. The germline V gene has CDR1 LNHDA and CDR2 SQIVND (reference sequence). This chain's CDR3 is CASSIQASNQPQHF. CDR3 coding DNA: TGTGCCAGTAGTATACAGGCTAGCAATCAGCCCCAGCATTTT.

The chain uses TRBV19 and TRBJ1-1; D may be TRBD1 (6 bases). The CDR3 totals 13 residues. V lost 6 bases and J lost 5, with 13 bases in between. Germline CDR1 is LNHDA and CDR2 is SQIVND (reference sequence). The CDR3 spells CASSSDRRTEAFF. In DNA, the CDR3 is TGTGCCAGTAGCTCCGACAGGCGAACTGAAGCTTTCTTT.

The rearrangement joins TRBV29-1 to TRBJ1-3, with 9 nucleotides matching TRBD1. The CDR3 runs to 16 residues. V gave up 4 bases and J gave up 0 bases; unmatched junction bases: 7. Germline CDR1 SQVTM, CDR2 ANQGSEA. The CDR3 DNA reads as TGCAGCGTTGCATTACGGGGACAGGGCTCTGGAAACACCATATATTTT. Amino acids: CSVALRGQGSGNTIYF.

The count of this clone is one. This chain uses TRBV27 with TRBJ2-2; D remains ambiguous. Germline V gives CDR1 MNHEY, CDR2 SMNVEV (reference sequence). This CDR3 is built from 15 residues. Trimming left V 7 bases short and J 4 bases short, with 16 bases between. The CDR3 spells CASTSYRHSTGELFF. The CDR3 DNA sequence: TGTGCCAGCACCTCCTATCGCCACAGCACCGGGGAGCTGTTTTTT.

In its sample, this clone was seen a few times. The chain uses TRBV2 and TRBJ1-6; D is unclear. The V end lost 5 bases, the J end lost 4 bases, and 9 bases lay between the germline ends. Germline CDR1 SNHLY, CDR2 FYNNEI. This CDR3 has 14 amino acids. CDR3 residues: CASSIGEYNSPLHF. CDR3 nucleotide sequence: TGTGCCAGCAGTATCGGGGAGTATAATTCACCCCTCCACTTT.

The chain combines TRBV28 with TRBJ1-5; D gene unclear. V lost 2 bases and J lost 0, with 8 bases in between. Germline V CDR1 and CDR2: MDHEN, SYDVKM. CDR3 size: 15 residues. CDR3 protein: CASSLGRISNQPQHF. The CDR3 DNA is TGTGCCAGCAGTTTAGGGAGGATTAGCAATCAGCCCCAGCATTTT.

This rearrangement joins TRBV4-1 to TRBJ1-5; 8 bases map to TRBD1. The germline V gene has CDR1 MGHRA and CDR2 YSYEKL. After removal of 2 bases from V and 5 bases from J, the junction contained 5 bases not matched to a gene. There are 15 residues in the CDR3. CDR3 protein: CASSQSDRVYQPQHF. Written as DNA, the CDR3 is TGCGCCAGCAGCCAATCGGACAGGGTGTATCAGCCCCAGCATTTT.

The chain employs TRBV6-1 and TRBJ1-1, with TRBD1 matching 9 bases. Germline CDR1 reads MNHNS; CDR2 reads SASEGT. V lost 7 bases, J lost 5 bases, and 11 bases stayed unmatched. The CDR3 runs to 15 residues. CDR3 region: CASTPGGQGRTEAFF. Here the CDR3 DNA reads TGTGCCAGCACCCCTGGGGGACAGGGTAGAACTGAAGCTTTCTTT.

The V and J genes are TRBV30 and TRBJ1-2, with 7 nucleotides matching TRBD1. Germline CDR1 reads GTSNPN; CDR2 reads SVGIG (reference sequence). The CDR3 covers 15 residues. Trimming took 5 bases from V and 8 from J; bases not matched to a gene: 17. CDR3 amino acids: CAWHNRQGDQVGYTF. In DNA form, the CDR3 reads TGTGCCTGGCACAATCGACAGGGCGATCAGGTGGGCTACACCTTC. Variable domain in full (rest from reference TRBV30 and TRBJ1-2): SQTIHQWPATLVQPVGSPLSLECTVEGTSNPNLYWYRQAAGRGLQLLFYSVGIGQISSEVPQNLSASRPQDRQFILSSKKLLLSDSGFYLCAWHNRQGDQVGYTFGSGTRLTVV.

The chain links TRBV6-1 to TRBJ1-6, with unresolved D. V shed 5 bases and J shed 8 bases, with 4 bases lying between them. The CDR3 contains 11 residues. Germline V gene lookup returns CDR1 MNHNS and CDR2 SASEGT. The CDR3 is CASSLYSPLHF. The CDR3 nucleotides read TGTGCCAGCAGTCTTTATTCACCCCTCCACTTT.

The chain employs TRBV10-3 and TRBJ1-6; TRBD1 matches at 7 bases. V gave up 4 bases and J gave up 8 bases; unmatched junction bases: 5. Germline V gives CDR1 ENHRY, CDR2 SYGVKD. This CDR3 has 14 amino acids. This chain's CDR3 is CAISVGDRDSPLHF. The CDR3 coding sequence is TGTGCCATCAGTGTGGGGGACAGAGATTCACCCCTCCACTTT.

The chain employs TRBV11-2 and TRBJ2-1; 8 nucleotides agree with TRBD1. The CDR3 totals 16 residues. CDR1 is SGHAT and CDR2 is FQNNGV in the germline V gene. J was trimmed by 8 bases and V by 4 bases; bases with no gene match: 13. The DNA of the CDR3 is TGTGCCAGCAGCTCCCCCGATCAGGGGGCGAGGGATGAGCAGTTCTTC. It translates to CASSSPDQGARDEQFF.

As DNA, the CDR3 is TGTGCCAGTAGTATAATGGGAGAGGGAGGTCAGCCCCAGCATTTT. Translation gives CASSIMGEGGQPQHF. The V call is TRBV19, the J call TRBJ1-5; D is ambiguous. V lost 2 bases and J 6 bases, leaving 14 bases between the germline ends. This CDR3 region has 15 residues. CDR1 LNHDA and CDR2 SQIVND come from the germline V gene (reference sequence).